This T cell receptor beta chain derives from a study of T-cell reconstitution after alpha-beta-depleted transplantation in children. Study-wide results and caveats: Alpha-beta T cells present about two months after transplant were reported to originate from several hundred expanded graft clones. Elevated TCRbeta diversity at day 60 was traced, in some patients, to surviving recipient T cells and thymic progenitors. T-cell counts and diversity at one year post-transplant came mainly from newly produced T cells.

As concerns this clonotype: Its antigen remains unknown.

Per the germline V gene, CDR1 is SQVTM and CDR2 is ANQGSEA. V trimming: 5 bases; J trimming: 2 bases; junction bases outside the gene matches: 3. The CDR3 is 14 residues long. Unique molecular identifiers tagged the TCRbeta library. TCRdb passed the PCR reads through MiXCR, listing each CDR3 protein once. In the table there are around 300,000 distinct CDR3 sequences, 6.5% to 9% of which are singletons. The sequence came from a female patient aged 2 to 10 who had a stem cell transplant for Fanconi anemia, so the T cells may come from the graft donor. V is TRBV29-1 and J is TRBJ2-2, with TRBD2 matching 9 bases. Material: peripheral blood, obtained 360 days after TCRalphabeta/CD19-depleted stem cell transplant. The CDR3 sequence: CSVRSGGNTGELFF. As DNA, the CDR3 is TGCAGCGTTCGTAGCGGGGGCAACACCGGGGAGCTGTTTTTT.